These 31 T cell receptor beta chains share one sample of origin, sequenced in a study of blood T cells in healthy people across ages. Through a sample-barcoded 5' primer and a J-beta primer mix, a second PCR was run for roughly 6 to 11 cycles. MiXCR was run by TCRdb on the 5' RACE reads, yielding one entry per CDR3 protein. This sample has hundreds of thousands of distinct CDR3 sequences, with 32% found just once. The specimen was blood. These receptors were taken from a woman older than 75 in good health.

The genes are TRBV2 and TRBJ1-1; 9 nucleotides agree with TRBD1. V lost 2 bases to trimming and J lost 5 bases; unmatched junction nucleotides: 12. Germline V gives CDR1 SNHLY, CDR2 FYNNEI. This CDR3 region has 17 residues. The CDR3 region is CASSETGTGFQGTEAFF. The CDR3 bases are TGTGCCAGCAGTGAAACCGGGACAGGGTTTCAAGGGACTGAAGCTTTCTTT.

This clonotype appeared a few times. The J gene is TRBJ2-2, the V gene TRBV30; D gene uncertain. The V end was cut by 3 bases, the J end by 0 bases, with 8 bases between. This CDR3 contains 14 residues. Germline V lookup: CDR1 GTSNPN, CDR2 SVGIG (reference sequence). In nucleotides, the CDR3 is TGTGCCTGGAGGACACTTACGAACACCGGGGAGCTGTTTTTT. It specifies CAWRTLTNTGELFF.

This clonotype was counted between two and nine times. The chain has TRBV7-3 and TRBJ1-2, with 7 bases fitting TRBD1. Germline V CDR1 and CDR2: SGHTA, FQGTGA. This CDR3 spans 19 amino acids. The V gene end was trimmed by 4 bases and the J gene end by 5 bases; junction bases not matched to a gene: 22. CDR3: CASSSLGSPRPDRRYGYTF. For the CDR3, the DNA is TGTGCCAGCAGCTCTTTGGGTTCCCCACGGCCGGACAGGCGGTATGGCTACACCTTC.

This chain links TRBV4-1 with TRBJ1-2; D call uncertain. Trimming cost V 4 bases and J 6 bases, with 12 bases left between them. CDR1 is MGHRA and CDR2 is YSYEKL in the germline V gene. This CDR3 spans 13 amino acids. CDR3 amino acids: CASSLGRRDGYTF. The CDR3 coding sequence is TGCGCCAGCAGCCTAGGGAGAAGGGATGGCTACACCTTC.

This clonotype was seen at least ten times. This chain links TRBV10-2 with TRBJ1-1, with 7 nucleotides matching TRBD1. Germline V CDR1 and CDR2: WSHSY, SAAADI. V lost 5 bases, J lost 4 bases, and 10 bases stayed unmatched. This CDR3 comprises 15 residues. The CDR3 sequence: CASSSSARTGTEAFF. As DNA, the CDR3 is TGCGCCAGCAGTAGCAGCGCACGGACAGGCACTGAAGCTTTCTTT.

The rearrangement links TRBV7-2 to TRBJ1-3, with D perhaps matching TRBD1 (6 bases). Germline assignment: CDR1 SGHTA and CDR2 FQGNSA. Trimming shortened V by 2 bases and J by 4 bases, and 9 bases separated the two germline ends. The CDR3 runs 14 residues. The CDR3 reads CASSLRGLGNTIYF. The CDR3 region has the DNA TGTGCCAGCAGCTTACGGGGGCTCGGAAACACCATATATTTT.

Points on this clonotype: A junction end diverges from the germline sequence, so it may reflect a read error. The chain combines TRBV10-2 with TRBJ2-2, with D possibly called TRBD1 or TRBD2 (5 bases each). The CDR3 consists of 15 residues. Germline CDR1 is WSHSY and CDR2 is SAAADI. CDR3 sequence: CASSGGRTNTGELFF. CDR3 sequence (DNA): TGCGCCAGCAGTGGGGGACGGACGAACACTGGGGAGCTGTTTTTT.

This clonotype was picked up a small number of times. The rearrangement uses TRBV20-1 and TRBJ2-3, with TRBD2 matching 16 bases. The CDR3 runs to 18 residues. Germline CDR1 DFQATT, CDR2 SNEGSKA (reference sequence). V lost 2 bases, J lost 1 base, and 6 bases stayed unmatched. This CDR3 is CSARSGTSGGAGTDTQYF. The CDR3 DNA follows: TGCAGTGCTAGATCCGGGACTAGCGGGGGGGCCGGCACAGATACGCAGTATTTT.

Of note for this clonotype: A much larger clone sits a single nucleotide away, making a read error possible. The missing conserved phenylalanine or tryptophan at the end of this CDR3 makes a read error likely. The chain is built from TRBV5-1 and TRBJ1-5, with D maybe TRBD1 (5 bases). The ends were cut back, 5 bases at V and 1 base at J, with 13 bases in the middle. CDR1 and CDR2 (germline): SGHRS, YFSETQ. The CDR3 covers 15 residues. CDR3 in amino acids: CASRETGGSNQPQHV. The CDR3 nucleotides read TGCGCCAGCAGAGAGACGGGGGGGAGCAATCAGCCCCAGCATGTT.

This clonotype was seen only a few times. Compared with germline, one end of the junction differs, possibly owing to a read error. This chain joins TRBV4-1 and TRBJ1-5; tentatively, D is TRBD1 (6 bases). The germline CDR1 and CDR2 sequences are MGHRA and YSYEKL. The CDR3 runs to 14 residues. The CDR3 bases are TGCGCCGGCAGCCAAGGGGGTAATGGGCAGCCCCAGCATTTT. Translating gives CAGSQGGNGQPQHF.

A note on this clonotype: A much larger clone sits a single nucleotide away, making a read error possible. This chain joins TRBV28 and TRBJ1-2, with 11 bases matching TRBD1. V lost 6 bases, J lost 6 bases, and 9 bases stayed unmatched. The CDR3 sequence is 15 residues long. CDR1 MDHEN and CDR2 SYDVKM come from the germline V gene. Here the CDR3 reads CASRGPGQGEHGYTF. In nucleotides, the CDR3 is TGTGCCAGCAGAGGTCCGGGACAGGGGGAGCATGGCTACACCTTC.

For this clonotype: A read error may produce the germline difference seen at one junction end. In DNA, the CDR3 is TGCAGCGTCCCCATGGGACAGTTGAACACCGGGGAGCGGTTTTTT. It translates to CSVPMGQLNTGERFF. The chain couples TRBV29-1 to TRBJ2-2; 7 bases are a match to TRBD1. Germline values: CDR1 SQVTM, CDR2 ANQGSEA. This CDR3 is 15 amino acids long.

This clonotype appeared many times. The chain couples TRBV6-2 or TRBV6-3 to TRBJ1-1; TRBD1 agrees at 8 bases. The CDR3 runs 14 residues. CDR1 and CDR2 (germline): MNHEY, SVGEGT. V lost 4 bases and J lost 2; bases outside the gene matches: 3. CDR3 nucleotide sequence: TGTGCCAGCAGTTGGACAGGGATCAACACTGAAGCTTTCTTT. Amino acids: CASSWTGINTEAFF.

The table lists this clonotype with many counts. The gene calls are TRBV29-1 and TRBJ2-4; D remains unclear. The V end lost 4 bases, the J end lost 6 bases, and 7 bases lay between the germline ends. In germline, CDR1 is SQVTM, CDR2 ANQGSEA. This CDR3 contains 11 residues. Here the CDR3 reads CSVVIRNIQYF. CDR3 in DNA: TGCAGCGTTGTAATCAGAAACATTCAGTACTTC.

Details on this clonotype: Since a much larger clone is just one base distant, this may be a read error. The rearrangement links TRBV12-3 or TRBV12-4 to TRBJ2-4; D unresolved. The better agreement between TRBJ2-7 and the DNA end casts doubt on the J call. The CDR3 length is 14 residues. The CDR3 nucleotides are TGTGCCAGCAGTTTTAACGCCCTCAACTACGAGCAGTACTTC. Its translation: CASSFNALNYEQYF.

Remarks on this clonotype: Possible read error: a much larger clone is one base away. The CDR3: CSARERAGINYGYTF. DNA for the CDR3: TGCAGTGCTAGAGAGAGGGCCGGCATTAACTATGGCTACACCTTC. This sequence joins TRBV20-1 and TRBJ1-2; the D is unclear. The CDR3 runs 15 residues. V dropped 0 bases and J dropped 1 base, with 12 bases sitting between them. Germline V lookup: CDR1 DFQATT, CDR2 SNEGSKA (reference sequence).

This clonotype was counted at least ten times. The V call is TRBV4-3, the J call TRBJ2-4; possibly TRBD2 for D (5 bases). CDR3 size: 17 residues. Germline V gene data show CDR1 as LGHNA and CDR2 as YSLEER. With 0 bases removed from V and 0 bases from J, the gap between germline ends came to 12 bases. This chain's CDR3 is CASSQDRAGLAKNIQYF. The CDR3 DNA reads TGCGCCAGCAGCCAAGATCGGGCCGGACTAGCCAAAAACATTCAGTACTTC.

This clonotype has ten or more counts. The chain has TRBV12-3 or TRBV12-4 and TRBJ2-1; 7 positions agree with TRBD2. The CDR3 extends over 15 amino acids. Losses at the gene ends were 6 bases for V and 6 bases for J; bases not matched to a gene: 11. CDR3 nucleotides: TGTGCCAGCAGCCTTAGGGGAGGGGCTCTCAATGAGCAGTTCTTC. Encoded protein: CASSLRGGALNEQFF.

This clonotype showed up just a few times. At one end, the junction sequence differs from germline, possibly due to a read error. V and J are TRBV7-3 and TRBJ1-2; D is undetermined. The CDR3 is 14 residues long. Germline assignment: CDR1 SGHTA and CDR2 FQGTGA. The CDR3 is CACSLRRTNYGYTF. The CDR3 DNA reads TGTGCCTGCAGCTTAAGACGGACTAACTATGGCTACACCTTC.

This clonotype came up a few times. A much larger clonotype is one base distant, so this may be a read error. The chain combines TRBV7-2 with TRBJ1-2, with D perhaps TRBD1 (5 bases). CDR3 length: 16 residues. Per the germline V gene, CDR1 is SGHTA and CDR2 is FQGNSA. CDR3 sequence reads: CAGSLDLGRGAYGYTF. In DNA form, the CDR3 reads TGTGCCGGCAGCTTAGATTTGGGACGAGGGGCCTATGGCTACACCTTC.

This clonotype occurred many times. The V gene is TRBV3-1, the J gene TRBJ2-3; D gene uncertain. The CDR3 covers 13 residues. The V gene's germline CDR1 is LGHDT and CDR2 YNNKEL (reference sequence). Trimming took 4 bases from V and 4 from J, leaving 9 bases between them. For the CDR3, the DNA is TGTGCCAGCAGCCGGACGGCAGCAGATACGCAGTATTTT. Its translation: CASSRTAADTQYF.

This clonotype showed up many times. Mismatch with germline at one junction end may stem from a read error. Here the CDR3 reads CSARGTGGTPLHF. The CDR3 coding sequence is TGCAGTGCGAGAGGGACAGGGGGCACACCCCTCCACTTT. The chain joins TRBV20-1 to TRBJ1-6; 12 bases map to TRBD1. CDR1 and CDR2 (germline): DFQATT, SNEGSKA (reference sequence). The CDR3 runs 13 residues.

The V gene is TRBV6-5, the J gene TRBJ2-5, with D possibly TRBD2 on 5 matching bases. Between the trimmed V and J ends, which lost 0 bases and 5 bases, there was a span of 13 bases. Per germline, CDR1 MNHEY and CDR2 SVGAGI. The CDR3 is 15 residues long. The CDR3 DNA follows: TGTGCCAGCAGTTACTCAGAACTAGGTTCGGAGACCCAGTACTTC. It is translated as CASSYSELGSETQYF.

This clonotype appeared a few times. This chain uses TRBV18 with TRBJ1-1; tentative D call: TRBD1 (6 bases). In germline, CDR1 is KGHSH, CDR2 LQKENI. This CDR3 is 16 amino acids long. V was trimmed by 4 bases and J by 5 bases, leaving 20 bases between them. The CDR3 protein is CASSRPTGGIGTEAFF. The DNA for the CDR3 is TGTGCCAGCTCACGACCGACAGGAGGGATTGGAACTGAAGCTTTCTTT.

This clonotype was counted many times. The chain recombines TRBV6-1 with TRBJ2-1; 9 nucleotides align to TRBD1. This CDR3 has 14 residues. Trimming removed 2 bases from V and 6 bases from J; junction bases left unmatched: 2. Germline lookup yields CDR1 MNHNS and CDR2 SASEGT. CDR3 DNA: TGTGCCAGCAGTGAAAGGACAGGGGTCAATGAGCAGTTCTTC. As protein: CASSERTGVNEQFF.

This clonotype was seen at least ten times. This chain joins TRBV20-1 and TRBJ2-7; 7 bases agree with TRBD1. Trimming cost V 1 base and J 6 bases; bases outside gene matches: 9. Germline V CDR1 and CDR2: DFQATT, SNEGSKA (reference sequence). The CDR3 loop spans 14 amino acids. The CDR3: CSARGQGALSEQYF. As DNA, the CDR3 is TGCAGTGCTAGAGGACAGGGTGCTCTCTCCGAGCAGTACTTC.

This clonotype was recorded at least ten times. The chain is built from TRBV3-1 and TRBJ2-6; no definite D call. V was cut by 1 base and J by 3 bases, with 10 bases left in between. Germline V gene sequence: CDR1 LGHDT, CDR2 YNNKEL (reference sequence). The CDR3 is 16 amino acids. The CDR3 coding sequence is TGTGCCAGCAGCCAAGTGAGAGCGAGTGGGGCCAACGTCCTGACTTTC. Its protein is CASSQVRASGANVLTF.

This clonotype has only a few counts. The chain has TRBV18 and TRBJ2-5, with 7 bases identical to TRBD2. The V gene's germline CDR1 is KGHSH and CDR2 LQKENI. This CDR3 contains 16 residues. With V trimmed by 5 bases and J by 0 bases, 9 bases remained unmatched. The CDR3 protein is CASSASIGGYQETQYF. CDR3 DNA: TGTGCCAGCTCAGCGTCCATCGGGGGGTACCAAGAGACCCAGTACTTC.

This clonotype was seen only a few times. The V call is TRBV12-3 or TRBV12-4, the J call TRBJ1-5; D call uncertain. V lost 8 bases and J 5 bases, leaving 19 bases between the germline ends. This CDR3 comprises 15 residues. CDR3 sequence (DNA): TGTGCCAGCGCGAGACCGGGGTTCGGTGATCAGCCCCAGCATTTT. Residues: CASARPGFGDQPQHF.

The V call is TRBV20-1, the J call TRBJ1-2; D is unclear. Germline values: CDR1 DFQATT, CDR2 SNEGSKA (reference sequence). The V gene lost 6 bases and the J gene lost 2 bases, with 22 bases spanning the gap. There are 16 residues in the CDR3. CDR3 in DNA: TGCAGTGCCTACCACCCCTGGGGTGGGCCAAACTATGGCTACACCTTC. It codes for CSAYHPWGGPNYGYTF.

In regard to this clonotype: A much larger clone is a single base away; this may be a read error. The chain is built from TRBV5-6 and TRBJ2-5, with a tentative D call TRBD2 (5 bases). Looked up from germline, CDR1 is SGHDT and CDR2 is YYEEEE. V was pared by 3 bases and J by 11 bases, with 14 bases between. This CDR3 spans 12 amino acids. The CDR3 here is CASSSTRNEQYF. DNA of the CDR3: TGTGCCAGCAGCTCAACTAGGAATGAGCAGTACTTC.